These 16 T cell receptor beta chains originate from one sample sequenced in a study of blood T cell repertoires in COVID-19. Measured with immunoSEQ multiplex PCR; TCRdb has only the in-frame clones, and not every one. The sample has about 400,000 clones, roughly 90% seen once. Sequences were obtained from PBMCs or T cells enriched from blood (not recorded which). These receptors came from a woman aged 30 to 39 with acute COVID-19.

This chain connects TRBV24-1 to TRBJ2-1, with 15 positions matching TRBD2. From germline, CDR1 is KGHDR and CDR2 SFDVKD. With V trimmed by 4 bases and J by 2 bases, 2 bases remained unmatched. The CDR3 totals 17 residues. CDR3 in amino acids: CATSERTSGGAYNEQFF. CDR3 sequence (DNA): TGTGCCACCAGTGAAAGGACTAGCGGGGGGGCCTACAATGAGCAGTTCTTC.

The chain uses TRBV27 and TRBJ1-3, with a weak D call TRBD1 (6 bases). This CDR3 has 16 residues. Germline-derived CDR1 and CDR2 are MNHEY and SMNVEV (reference sequence). With 4 bases removed from V and 2 bases from J, the gap between germline ends came to 15 bases. The CDR3: CASSSLGGAPGNTIYF. The CDR3 DNA sequence: TGTGCCAGCAGTTCCCTGGGGGGGGCTCCTGGAAACACCATATATTTT.

The rearrangement joins TRBV24-1 to TRBJ2-7, with 7 positions matching TRBD2. Trimming took 3 bases from V and 5 from J; bases not matched to a gene: 12. This CDR3 has 16 residues. CDR1 is KGHDR, CDR2 SFDVKD, per germline. The CDR3: CATSDPGTGREDEQYF. In nucleotides, the CDR3 is TGTGCCACCAGTGATCCAGGGACGGGACGGGAGGACGAGCAGTACTTC.

This clone was seen just once. The chain couples TRBV10-1 to TRBJ2-7; D remains ambiguous. V lost 5 bases and J lost 4, with 18 bases in between. This CDR3 region has 15 residues. Germline V gene sequence: CDR1 WNHNN, CDR2 SYGVQD (reference sequence). CDR3 nucleotide sequence: TGCGCCAGCAGTAAAGCAGTCGGGTCTCTATACGAGCAGTACTTC. It yields the protein CASSKAVGSLYEQYF.

CDR3 sequence (DNA): TGTGCCAGTAGTATGGGGGGAATCCGGGACCAGCCCCAGCATTTT. Its translation is CASSMGGIRDQPQHF. The chain carries TRBV19 and TRBJ1-5; weak D call: TRBD1 (5 bases). V was cut by 3 bases and J by 7 bases, with 16 bases left in between. The V gene's germline CDR1 is LNHDA and CDR2 SQIVND (reference sequence). The CDR3 length is 15 residues.

This clone has at least ten counts. This rearrangement joins TRBV6-4 to TRBJ1-1; no definite D call. This CDR3 has 13 residues. Deletions cut 0 bases from V and 2 bases from J, with 4 bases between. Germline CDR1 and CDR2: MRHNA and SNTAGT. The CDR3 sequence is CASSDSINTEAFF. CDR3 coding DNA: TGTGCCAGCAGTGACTCTATTAACACTGAAGCTTTCTTT.

The CDR3 DNA is TGTGCCACCAGTGATCCGACAGGGGGCGCGGACACCGGGGAGCTGTTTTTT. This encodes CATSDPTGGADTGELFF. The chain combines TRBV24-1 with TRBJ2-2, with 10 positions matching TRBD1. CDR1 KGHDR and CDR2 SFDVKD come from the germline V gene. Unmatched junction bases numbered 6, after V lost 3 bases and J lost 3 bases. The CDR3 runs 17 residues.

This clone has only one observation. This chain connects TRBV2 to TRBJ1-2; D possibly corresponds to TRBD1 (6 bases). The V and J ends lost 4 bases and 4 bases respectively, with 13 bases between them. Germline CDR1 and CDR2: SNHLY and FYNNEI. The CDR3 length is 14 residues. The CDR3 here is CASSGSGASYGYTF. For the CDR3, the DNA is TGTGCCAGCAGTGGTTCAGGGGCGTCCTATGGCTACACCTTC. The variable domain in full, with the rest retrieved from reference TRBV2 and TRBJ1-2, is EPEVTQTPSHQVTQMGQEVILRCVPISNHLYFYWYRQILGQKVEFLVSFYNNEISEKSEIFDDQFSVERPDGSNFTLKIRSTKLEDSAMYFCASSGSGASYGYTFGSGTRLTVV.

This clone is a singleton in its sample. The V call is TRBV24-1, the J call TRBJ1-5; TRBD1 matches 9 bases. With 9 bases clipped from V and 7 bases from J, the junction kept 6 bases outside the gene matches. The CDR3 extends over 13 amino acids. The V gene's germline CDR1 is KGHDR and CDR2 SFDVKD. The CDR3 here is CATAGTGRQPQHF. CDR3 DNA: TGTGCCACCGCCGGGACAGGGAGACAGCCCCAGCATTTT.

The genes are TRBV13 and TRBJ2-7; weak D call: TRBD2 (5 bases). Germline V gene sequence: CDR1 PRHDT, CDR2 FYEKMQ (reference sequence). Trimming took 0 bases from V and 1 from J, leaving 10 bases between them. The CDR3 extends over 15 amino acids. The CDR3 sequence: CASSLGRGLSYEQYF. CDR3 in DNA: TGTGCCAGCAGCTTAGGCCGGGGTCTATCCTACGAGCAGTACTTC.

This chain uses TRBV3-1 (or the pseudogene TRBV3-2) with TRBJ2-7, with 9 bases matching TRBD1. From germline, CDR1 is LGHDT and CDR2 YNNKEL (reference sequence). The J segment lost 5 bases and the V segment lost 0 bases, leaving 5 bases of the junction unmatched. The CDR3 has 15 amino acids. The CDR3 here is CASSQELTGGHEQYF. CDR3 coding DNA: TGTGCCAGCAGCCAAGAACTTACAGGGGGCCACGAGCAGTACTTC.

This chain joins TRBV2 and TRBJ1-6, with a tentative D call TRBD1 (5 bases). CDR1 and CDR2 (germline): SNHLY, FYNNEI. The CDR3 has 12 residues. V dropped 7 bases and J dropped 14 bases, with 15 bases sitting between them. CDR3 bases: TGTGCCAGCATGGGGGGGACCCGGGCCCTCCACTTT. It translates to CASMGGTRALHF.

This clone was seen a single time. The chain uses TRBV27 and TRBJ2-7, with TRBD1 identical over 9 bases. The CDR3 loop spans 16 amino acids. V shed 3 bases, J shed 3 bases, and the junction held 9 bases outside the gene matches. Germline V lookup: CDR1 MNHEY, CDR2 SMNVEV (reference sequence). CDR3 nucleotides: TGTGCCAGCAGTTTGGTCCGCGGACAGGGGATCTACGAGCAGTACTTC. Protein product: CASSLVRGQGIYEQYF.

J is TRBJ1-2 and V is TRBV2, with TRBD1 matching over 7 bases. Per the germline V gene, CDR1 is SNHLY and CDR2 is FYNNEI. J was trimmed by 4 bases and V by 6 bases; bases with no gene match: 8. The CDR3 has 14 residues. The CDR3, as DNA: TGTGCCAGCAGGGGGGACAGCTTCTCCTATGGCTACACCTTC. This sequence encodes CASRGDSFSYGYTF. Supplemented by reference TRBV2 and TRBJ1-2, the full variable domain reads EPEVTQTPSHQVTQMGQEVILRCVPISNHLYFYWYRQILGQKVEFLVSFYNNEISEKSEIFDDQFSVERPDGSNFTLKIRSTKLEDSAMYFCASRGDSFSYGYTFGSGTRLTVV.

This clone was counted only a few times. This CDR3 reads CASSQGIEKLFF. CDR3 nucleotide sequence: TGTGCCAGCAGCCAGGGCATCGAAAAACTGTTTTTT. This chain links TRBV3-1 (or the pseudogene TRBV3-2) with TRBJ1-4, with D uncertain. The CDR3 is 12 residues long. Trimming stripped 3 bases from V and 8 bases from J, with 7 bases between. The germline V gene encodes CDR1 LGHDT and CDR2 YNNKEL (reference sequence).

The chain's CDR3 is CASSMMGGTDTQYF. The CDR3 DNA reads TGTGCCAGTAGTATGATGGGGGGGACAGATACGCAGTATTTT. The chain carries TRBV19 and TRBJ2-3; 7 nucleotides match TRBD2. Germline CDR1 reads LNHDA; CDR2 reads SQIVND (reference sequence). The CDR3 covers 14 residues. Germline trimming cut 3 bases from V and 3 bases from J; bases unmatched to any gene: 3.